This T cell receptor (beta chain) originates from a study of regulatory T cells in long-lasting Graves disease. Trimming stripped 7 bases from V and 1 base from J, with 7 bases between. The CDR3 covers 13 residues. Germline V CDR1 and CDR2: SGHTA, FQGNSA. This clonotype was found many times. Specified time point: newly diagnosed GD, antithyroid drugs for less than 3 months. RNA isolated from PBMCs was used to make the TCR library. iRepertoire HTBI primers and Arm-PCR of CDR3 regions built TCR beta libraries. TCRdb analysed the multiplex PCR reads with MiXCR anew, one entry per CDR3 protein. The sample holds some 250,000 distinct CDR3 sequences; roughly 18% are singletons and the top ten take 14%. This sample also belongs to another study, concerning T cells in Graves' hyperthyroidism and ophthalmopathy.

The clonotype originates from a woman aged 25 to 45 with Graves disease. The sample consisted of peripheral blood mononuclear cells (PBMCs), taken at new diagnosis, from a patient treated with antithyroid drugs. The V call is TRBV7-2, the J call TRBJ2-2; maybe TRBD2 (6 bases). The CDR3 coding sequence is TGTGCCAGCACCGGGGGGAACACCGGGGAGCTGTTTTTT. This encodes CASTGGNTGELFF.